The 15 T cell receptor beta chains below all came from one sample that was sequenced in a study of T cell repertoires in cytomegalovirus infection. TCRdb analysed the reads with MiXCR anew, one entry per CDR3 protein. The sample lists 150,000 to 200,000 distinct CDR3 sequences, 9.5% occurring once. The sample taken for sequencing was PBMCs. The receptors come from a human donor in good health (CMV status not recorded). Some clones in this sample may be carry-over from other donors' samples.

This clonotype was recorded at least ten times. The J gene is TRBJ2-7, the V gene TRBV5-4; D gene unclear. CDR1 is SGHNT, CDR2 YYREEE, per germline (reference sequence). CDR3 size: 13 residues. The V and J ends lost 5 bases and 3 bases respectively, with 12 bases between them. CDR3 DNA sequence: TGTGCCAGCAGTACCCCGACCGACTACGAGCAGTACTTC. Translated: CASSTPTDYEQYF.

The chain employs TRBV6-2 or TRBV6-3 and TRBJ2-3; 8 bases align to TRBD2. CDR3 length equals 15 residues. Germline values: CDR1 MNHEY, CDR2 SVGEGT. V lost 6 bases and J lost 6; bases outside the gene matches: 11. The CDR3 bases are TGTGCCAGCAGCCTCCGGACTAGCTTGTTGGATACGCAGTATTTT. Its protein product is CASSLRTSLLDTQYF.

The V and J genes are TRBV20-1 and TRBJ2-5, with 11 bases lining up with TRBD2. The CDR3 has 16 amino acids. V dropped 2 bases and J dropped 2; count of bases not matched to a gene: 7. Looked up from germline, CDR1 is DFQATT and CDR2 is SNEGSKA (reference sequence). The CDR3 sequence is CSARIPGLADQETQYF. The CDR3, as DNA: TGCAGTGCTAGAATCCCGGGACTAGCGGATCAAGAGACCCAGTACTTC.

This clonotype was observed many times. The J gene is TRBJ1-2, the V gene TRBV28, with D perhaps matching TRBD1 (5 bases). Germline V lookup: CDR1 MDHEN, CDR2 SYDVKM. The V end was cut by 5 bases, the J end by 8 bases, with 9 bases between. This CDR3 is 11 amino acids long. For the CDR3, the DNA is TGTGCCAGCAGTCGAGGGACCGGCTACACCTTC. Translation gives CASSRGTGYTF.

This clonotype was recorded many times. This sequence joins TRBV6-1 and TRBJ2-4, with D perhaps matching TRBD1 (8 bases). The CDR3 length is 17 residues. Germline lookup yields CDR1 MNHNS and CDR2 SASEGT. Trimming removed 8 bases from V and 0 bases from J, with 20 bases in between. CDR3: CASGGGGTGIAKNIQYF. The CDR3 DNA reads TGTGCCAGCGGGGGAGGGGGGACAGGCATAGCCAAAAACATTCAGTACTTC.

This clonotype has a handful of counts. V gene TRBV9 combines with J gene TRBJ1-2, with 9 bases fitting TRBD1. The CDR3 length is 15 residues. Trimming took 4 bases from V and 7 from J; bases not matched to a gene: 11. Per the germline V gene, CDR1 is SGDLS and CDR2 is YYNGEE. Here the CDR3 DNA reads TGTGCCAGCAGCACCTTCGACAGGGGGAAGGGTGGCTACACCTTC. This gives the protein CASSTFDRGKGGYTF.

This clonotype has at least ten counts. This sequence joins TRBV7-2 and TRBJ2-2, with D possibly being TRBD1 (5 bases). Germline V gene sequence: CDR1 SGHTA, CDR2 FQGNSA. This CDR3 is built from 16 residues. V dropped 5 bases and J dropped 0 bases, with 13 bases sitting between them. As DNA, the CDR3 is TGTGCCAGCAGCCCCGGACACCCTGCGAACACCGGGGAGCTGTTTTTT. It yields the protein CASSPGHPANTGELFF.

This chain joins TRBV7-9 and TRBJ1-2; possible D gene TRBD1, 5 bases. V was cut by 2 bases and J by 3 bases, with 13 bases left in between. The CDR3 extends over 15 amino acids. Germline V CDR1 and CDR2: SEHNR, FQNEAQ (reference sequence). The CDR3 sequence is CASSLTTGGDYGYTF. The CDR3, as DNA: TGTGCCAGCAGCTTAACTACCGGGGGAGACTATGGCTACACCTTC.

This clonotype appeared many times. This chain uses TRBV20-1 with TRBJ2-5; 9 positions match TRBD2. The trim removed 4 bases at V and 1 base at J, leaving 1 base unmatched. Germline V gene lookup returns CDR1 DFQATT and CDR2 SNEGSKA (reference sequence). The CDR3 totals 13 residues. CDR3 sequence: CSAMRGGQETQYF. CDR3 DNA: TGCAGTGCTATGCGGGGGGGCCAAGAGACCCAGTACTTC.

This clonotype appeared many times. The chain recombines TRBV7-8 with TRBJ2-1; D perhaps matches TRBD2 (6 bases). The CDR3 covers 14 residues. V dropped 1 base and J dropped 7 bases, with 11 bases sitting between them. Germline V gives CDR1 SGHVS, CDR2 FQNEAQ. CDR3 protein: CASSLGGVGNEQFF. The CDR3 DNA follows: TGTGCCAGCAGCTTAGGGGGGGTAGGGAATGAGCAGTTCTTC.

V gene TRBV5-4 combines with J gene TRBJ2-7; maybe TRBD2 (6 bases). The germline V gene has CDR1 SGHNT and CDR2 YYREEE (reference sequence). The CDR3 is made up of 14 amino acids. Trimming removed 0 bases at V and 2 bases at J, with 9 bases between. The CDR3 protein is CASSLVGRPYEQYF. As DNA, the CDR3 is TGTGCCAGCAGCTTGGTTGGGAGGCCCTACGAGCAGTACTTC.

The chain recombines TRBV4-3 with TRBJ1-2, with D perhaps TRBD1 (6 bases). The germline V gene encodes CDR1 LGHNA and CDR2 YSLEER. This CDR3 has 13 amino acids. V lost 1 base and J 8 bases, leaving 11 bases between the germline ends. The chain's CDR3 is CASSQGTGKGYTF. As DNA, the CDR3 is TGCGCCAGCAGCCAAGGAACAGGGAAAGGCTACACCTTC.

This clonotype was seen at least ten times. This chain links TRBV5-1 with TRBJ2-5, with 7 positions matching TRBD2. The CDR3 sequence is 15 residues long. Germline V gene data show CDR1 as SGHRS and CDR2 as YFSETQ. After removal of 0 bases from V and 2 bases from J, the junction contained 4 bases not matched to a gene. CDR3 in amino acids: CASSLEASGQETQYF. DNA for the CDR3: TGCGCCAGCAGCTTGGAGGCTAGCGGACAAGAGACCCAGTACTTC.

This clonotype was counted at least ten times. The junction shows a germline mismatch at one end, possibly a read error. The chain links TRBV28 to TRBJ2-2; TRBD2 might be the D (7 bases). Germline V gene lookup returns CDR1 MDHEN and CDR2 SYDVKM. This CDR3 contains 16 residues. The CDR3 reads CASGFGGGLGAGELFF. The CDR3, as DNA: TGTGCCAGCGGTTTCGGCGGGGGCCTGGGGGCCGGGGAGCTGTTTTTT. The full variable domain, its missing parts supplied by reference TRBV28 and TRBJ2-2, is DVKVTQSSRYLVKRTGEKVFLECVQDMDHENMFWYRQDPGLGLRLIYFSYDVKMKEKGDIPEGYSVSREKKERFSLILESASTNQTSMYLCASGFGGGLGAGELFFGEGSRLTVL.

This clonotype was detected many times. The CDR3 DNA reads as TGTGCCAGCAGCCGATCGACTAGCGGGGGATACTACAATGAGCAGTTCTTC. Translating it yields CASSRSTSGGYYNEQFF. The V gene is TRBV27, the J gene TRBJ2-1; 12 bases align to TRBD2. The germline V gene has CDR1 MNHEY and CDR2 SMNVEV (reference sequence). Germline trimming cut 6 bases from V and 3 bases from J; bases unmatched to any gene: 9. CDR3 size: 17 residues.